The entry that follows covers one T cell receptor (beta chain) sequence. Autoimmune disease history or systemic immunosuppression excluded patients. Clones were read by immunoSEQ multiplex PCR, and TCRdb kept only the in-frame ones, dropping some. The top ten hold 0.5% to 0.55% of the sample, which has tens of thousands of clones, about 93% seen once. This specimen comes from a study of OX40 agonist ivuxolimab in advanced cancers. Study at large: Dose-escalation patients were diagnosed with hepatocellular carcinoma, melanoma, renal cell cancer or head and neck cancer.

The specimen comprised CD4+ or CD8+ T cells sorted from blood, sampled in a trial of the OX40 agonist ivuxolimab. This TCR was recovered from an adult with an advanced solid tumor such as melanoma, head and neck, liver or kidney cancer.

The CDR3, as DNA: TGTGCCAGCACTTTGGGGGGCCCCGGGGAGCTGTTTTTT. Translated, it gives CASTLGGPGELFF. The J gene is TRBJ2-2, the V gene TRBV11-3; tentatively, D is TRBD1 or TRBD2 (6 bases each). Germline lookup yields CDR1 SGHNT and CDR2 YENEEA. The CDR3 totals 13 residues. Deletions cut 7 bases from V and 6 bases from J, with 12 bases between.